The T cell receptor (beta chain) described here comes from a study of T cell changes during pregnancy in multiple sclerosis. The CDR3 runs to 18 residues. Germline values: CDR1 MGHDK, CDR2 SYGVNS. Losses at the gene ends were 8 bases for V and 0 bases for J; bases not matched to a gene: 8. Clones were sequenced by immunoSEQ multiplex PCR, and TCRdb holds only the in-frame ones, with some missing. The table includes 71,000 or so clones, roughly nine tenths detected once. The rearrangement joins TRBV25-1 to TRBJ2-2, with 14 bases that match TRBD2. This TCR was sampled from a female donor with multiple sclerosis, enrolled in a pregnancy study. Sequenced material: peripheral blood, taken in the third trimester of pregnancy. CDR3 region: CASLGGTSGSPNTGELFF. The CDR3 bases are TGTGCCAGCCTCGGGGGGACTAGCGGGAGCCCGAACACCGGGGAGCTGTTTTTT.